This T cell receptor (beta chain) was obtained from a study of cytomegalovirus exposure and HLA in healthy donors. PCR used 60 Vbeta primers and 13 Jbeta primers. Sequencing was performed with immunoSEQ multiplex PCR; in TCRdb, only in-frame clones are kept and a portion is missing. The table lists approximately 93,000 clones, 78% of them singletons. Study-level points and caveats: For most TCR beta V segments, an earlier analysis put the productive rate at about 90% or about 30% of the time. Sequencing likely produced, as an artifact, a cluster of highly shared sequence variants. With later analysis, a missense DCLRE1C variant became linked to TCR beta V- and J-gene trimming.

This CDR3 spans 14 amino acids. Germline V gene sequence: CDR1 SNHLY, CDR2 FYNNEI. V gave up 7 bases and J gave up 3 bases, with 16 bases separating them. Unrecorded immune exposure was likely among donors, who were nominally healthy when sampled. This clone was detected only a few times. The antigen is unknown. Sequencing was performed on PBMCs. This TCR was recovered from a woman in her thirties or forties in good health and CMV-seronegative. The genes are TRBV2 and TRBJ2-7, with D maybe TRBD1 (6 bases). CDR3 bases: TGTGCCAGCAAACTTCTCCAGGGGAACTACGAGCAGTACTTC. Protein product: CASKLLQGNYEQYF.